One and the same sample provided the 22 T cell receptor beta chains below, sequenced in a study of CD8 T cell repertoires and HIV-1 epitope variants. Their recognized antigens are unknown. Method: immunoSEQ multiplex PCR; TCRdb's copy keeps in-frame clones and lacks some. Of 5,000 or so clones listed, around three fifths are singletons. Sequencing used cultured CD8+ T cells derived from PBMCs. These receptor sequences come from a male donor with HIV.

The chain links TRBV11-3 to TRBJ2-3; D gene uncertain. The CDR3 consists of 13 residues. V lost 2 bases and J 4 bases, leaving 7 bases between the germline ends. From germline, CDR1 is SGHNT and CDR2 YENEEA. The CDR3: CASSLPDADTQYF. The CDR3 bases are TGTGCCAGCAGCTTACCAGACGCAGATACGCAGTATTTT.

The chain links TRBV7-8 to TRBJ1-5, with TRBD1 as a possible D gene (6 bases). Trimming removed 5 bases from V and 4 bases from J, with 18 bases in between. CDR1 and CDR2 from the germline V gene are SGHVS and FQNEAQ. This CDR3 comprises 16 residues. DNA for the CDR3: TGTGCCAGCAGCCAGGGGCCCGGAGGGGGAAATCAGCCCCAGCATTTT. Protein sequence: CASSQGPGGGNQPQHF.

V and J are TRBV25-1 and TRBJ2-7, with D perhaps TRBD1 (5 bases). Germline CDR1 and CDR2: MGHDK and SYGVNS. Deletions cut 5 bases from V and 3 bases from J, with 11 bases between. The CDR3 extends over 13 amino acids. CDR3: CASSSQGIYEQYF. Here the CDR3 DNA reads TGTGCCAGCAGTAGCCAGGGAATCTACGAGCAGTACTTC.

V and J are TRBV7-8 and TRBJ2-5; 10 bases line up with TRBD2. This CDR3 region has 14 residues. Germline CDR1 reads SGHVS; CDR2 reads FQNEAQ. V trimming: 7 bases; J trimming: 5 bases; junction bases outside the gene matches: 7. The CDR3 nucleotides read TGTGCCAGCACCCCGGGACTAGCGTCCGAGACCCAGTACTTC. This codes for CASTPGLASETQYF.

This clone was counted between two and nine times. V gene TRBV5-6 combines with J gene TRBJ2-7; D unclear. The CDR3 spans 13 residues. Germline lookup yields CDR1 SGHDT and CDR2 YYEEEE. V dropped 2 bases and J dropped 3 bases, with 9 bases sitting between them. CDR3 protein: CASSFGPDYEQYF. CDR3 in DNA: TGTGCCAGCAGCTTTGGGCCTGACTACGAGCAGTACTTC.

A few counts support this clone. The chain has TRBV27 and TRBJ1-6; TRBD1 is a possible D gene (6 bases). The V gene lost 7 bases and the J gene lost 7 bases, with 14 bases spanning the gap. The CDR3 covers 14 residues. CDR1 and CDR2 from the germline V gene are MNHEY and SMNVEV (reference sequence). In nucleotides, the CDR3 is TGTGCCAGCACCTCCGGACAGAAGAATTCACCCCTCCACTTT. Translation gives CASTSGQKNSPLHF.

The rearrangement links TRBV7-9 to TRBJ1-1; D remains unclear. This CDR3 contains 14 residues. Trimming removed 1 base at V and 0 bases at J, with 6 bases between. The germline V gene encodes CDR1 SEHNR and CDR2 FQNEAQ (reference sequence). CDR3 bases: TGTGCCAGCAGCTTAGGCGCCTTGAACACTGAAGCTTTCTTT. Translating gives CASSLGALNTEAFF.

This clone is medium-sized (0.01 to 0.1%) by share. CDR3 residues: CASSLYGGTEAFF. The CDR3 nucleotides read TGCGCCAGCAGCTTATATGGGGGCACTGAAGCTTTCTTT. The chain has TRBV5-1 and TRBJ1-1; tentatively, D is TRBD1 (5 bases). Trimming took off 2 bases at V and 4 bases at J, with 9 bases between the two ends. The CDR3 totals 13 residues. Per germline, CDR1 SGHRS and CDR2 YFSETQ. Combining the CDR3 with reference TRBV5-1 and TRBJ1-1 gives the whole variable domain KAGVTQTPRYLIKTRGQQVTLSCSPISGHRSVSWYQQTPGQGLQFLFEYFSETQRNKGNFPGRFSGRQFSNSRSEMNVSTLELGDSALYLCASSLYGGTEAFFGQGTRLTVV.

This clone came up a few times. The rearrangement joins TRBV6-5 to TRBJ2-1; TRBD2 matches 11 bases. V was clipped by 5 bases and J by 7 bases; unmatched bases: 4. This CDR3 comprises 14 residues. Germline V gives CDR1 MNHEY, CDR2 SVGAGI. CDR3 residues: CASSLAGGSNEQFF. CDR3 DNA sequence: TGTGCCAGCAGTCTAGCGGGGGGCAGTAATGAGCAGTTCTTC.

This clone was picked up one time. The chain couples TRBV28 to TRBJ2-2, with 16 positions matching TRBD2. V lost 3 bases, J lost 3 bases, and 10 bases stayed unmatched. The V gene's germline CDR1 is MDHEN and CDR2 SYDVKM. The CDR3 consists of 20 residues. The CDR3 DNA reads TGTGCCAGCAGTTTGGCGGGACTAGCGGGAGGGAGTGGACACACCGGGGAGCTGTTTTTT. It yields the protein CASSLAGLAGGSGHTGELFF.

The chain joins TRBV19 to TRBJ1-6; 9 positions agree with TRBD1. The CDR3 loop spans 17 amino acids. The trim removed 6 bases at V and 6 bases at J, leaving 12 bases unmatched. The germline V gene has CDR1 LNHDA and CDR2 SQIVND (reference sequence). CDR3 loop: CASRNPPGTGLNSPLHF. The CDR3 DNA sequence: TGTGCCAGTAGAAATCCTCCCGGGACAGGGCTTAATTCACCCCTCCACTTT.

V and J are TRBV19 and TRBJ2-7; TRBD1 might be the D (6 bases). Germline CDR1 reads LNHDA; CDR2 reads SQIVND (reference sequence). Trimming removed 2 bases from V and 3 bases from J, with 26 bases in between. There are 19 residues in the CDR3. The CDR3 is CASSIPSAHRDRAGYEQYF. CDR3 DNA: TGTGCCAGTAGTATACCCTCAGCCCACAGGGACCGGGCCGGCTACGAGCAGTACTTC.

The CDR3 region has the DNA TGTGCCGGAGGTTTAACAGGGGACACCATATATTTT. Translating gives CAGGLTGDTIYF. The gene calls are TRBV7-8 and TRBJ1-3; 7 nucleotides match TRBD1. This CDR3 contains 12 residues. CDR1 and CDR2 (germline): SGHVS, FQNEAQ. V shed 11 bases, J shed 8 bases, and the junction held 9 bases outside the gene matches.

The chain carries TRBV9 and TRBJ2-1; D possibly corresponds to TRBD2 (6 bases). The CDR3 sequence is 17 residues long. CDR1 and CDR2 from the germline V gene are SGDLS and YYNGEE. The germline V and J ends were trimmed by 0 bases and 5 bases, with 18 bases remaining between them. The CDR3 sequence is CASSVGGGPIIDNEQFF. CDR3 DNA: TGTGCCAGCAGCGTAGGAGGAGGGCCCATCATAGACAATGAGCAGTTCTTC. Variable domain in full (rest from reference TRBV9 and TRBJ2-1): DSGVTQTPKHLITATGQRVTLRCSPRSGDLSVYWYQQSLDQGLQFLIQYYNGEERAKGNILERFSAQQFPDLHSELNLSSLELGDSALYFCASSVGGGPIIDNEQFFGPGTRLTVL.

The chain employs TRBV11-3 and TRBJ2-2; D is possibly TRBD1 or TRBD2 (5 bases each). V dropped 3 bases and J dropped 5 bases, with 10 bases sitting between them. Germline V gives CDR1 SGHNT, CDR2 YENEEA. This CDR3 region has 14 residues. The CDR3 sequence: CASSFRGETGELFF. The DNA of the CDR3 is TGTGCCAGCAGCTTTAGAGGGGAAACCGGGGAGCTGTTTTTT.

Written as DNA, the CDR3 is TGTGCCAGCCAGTCCTCCCCCGGCAGCTCCTACAATGAGCAGTTCTTC. This sequence encodes CASQSSPGSSYNEQFF. The V and J genes are TRBV7-8 and TRBJ2-1, with unresolved D. This CDR3 region has 16 residues. Germline V gives CDR1 SGHVS, CDR2 FQNEAQ. Trimming took 8 bases from V and 0 from J, leaving 17 bases between them.

This clone was recorded a few times. V and J are TRBV5-6 and TRBJ2-7; possibly TRBD1 for D (6 bases). Looked up from germline, CDR1 is SGHDT and CDR2 is YYEEEE. V gave up 4 bases and J gave up 2 bases, with 13 bases separating them. The length of the CDR3 is 14 residues. CDR3 nucleotides: TGTGCCAGCAGCCTGACAGGTTCCGCCTACGAGCAGTACTTC. As protein: CASSLTGSAYEQYF.

The genes are TRBV6-1 and TRBJ2-7; D is perhaps TRBD1 (5 bases). V was cut by 8 bases and J by 2 bases, with 16 bases left in between. The CDR3 runs to 14 residues. The germline gives CDR1 MNHNS, CDR2 SASEGT. The CDR3 nucleotides are TGTGCCAGCCATAACACACAGGTTACCTACGAGCAGTACTTC. It codes for CASHNTQVTYEQYF.

The chain joins TRBV6-5 to TRBJ2-3; no definite D call. The CDR3 extends over 15 amino acids. Germline CDR1 and CDR2: MNHEY and SVGAGI. Between the trimmed V and J ends, which lost 4 bases and 1 base, there was a span of 12 bases. Here the CDR3 DNA reads TGTGCCAGCAGTTTCTCTTCAGACCGCACAGATACGCAGTATTTT. This codes for CASSFSSDRTDTQYF.

The chain carries TRBV6-1 and TRBJ2-7; 7 bases map to TRBD2. This CDR3 is 12 amino acids long. With 4 bases clipped from V and 6 bases from J, the junction kept 3 bases outside the gene matches. The germline V gene encodes CDR1 MNHNS and CDR2 SASEGT. The CDR3 nucleotides read TGTGCCAGCAGTGCGGGGACTATCGAGCAGTACTTC. The encoded protein is CASSAGTIEQYF.

This clone has just a few counts. V is TRBV11-1 and J is TRBJ2-1; 14 bases line up with TRBD2. In germline, CDR1 is SGHAT, CDR2 FQDESV (reference sequence). There are 15 residues in the CDR3. J gave up 7 bases and V 3 bases, and 2 bases lay outside the gene matches. The DNA of the CDR3 is TGTGCCAGCAGCTTTGGGACTAGCGGGAGTAATGAGCAGTTCTTC. This codes for CASSFGTSGSNEQFF. The full variable domain, rest sourced from reference TRBV11-1 and TRBJ2-1, is EAEVAQSPRYKITEKSQAVAFWCDPISGHATLYWYRQILGQGPELLVQFQDESVVDDSQLPKDRFSAERLKGVDSTLKIQPAELGDSAMYLCASSFGTSGSNEQFFGPGTRLTVL.

The chain employs TRBV18 and TRBJ2-3, with 10 positions matching TRBD1. Germline lookup yields CDR1 KGHSH and CDR2 LQKENI. V shed 5 bases and J 1 base; nucleotides not matched to a gene: 3. The CDR3 is made up of 15 amino acids. In nucleotides, the CDR3 is TGTGCCAGCTCAGACAGGGGGCGGGGCACAGATACGCAGTATTTT. Protein: CASSDRGRGTDTQYF.